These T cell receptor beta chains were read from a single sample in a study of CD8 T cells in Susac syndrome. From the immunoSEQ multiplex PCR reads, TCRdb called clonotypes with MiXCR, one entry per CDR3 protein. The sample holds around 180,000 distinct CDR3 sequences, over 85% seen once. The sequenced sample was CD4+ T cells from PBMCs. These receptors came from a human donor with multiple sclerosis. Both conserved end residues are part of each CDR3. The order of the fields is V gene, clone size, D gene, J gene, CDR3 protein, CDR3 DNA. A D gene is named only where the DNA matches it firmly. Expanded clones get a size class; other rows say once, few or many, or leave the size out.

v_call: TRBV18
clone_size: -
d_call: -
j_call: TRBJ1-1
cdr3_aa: CASSPQAQNTEAFF
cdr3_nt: TGTGCCAGCTCACCACAGGCACAGAACACTGAAGCTTTCTTT

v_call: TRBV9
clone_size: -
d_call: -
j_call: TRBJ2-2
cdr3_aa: CASSAGQNTGELFF
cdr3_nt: TGTGCCAGCAGCGCGGGACAGAACACCGGGGAGCTGTTTTTT

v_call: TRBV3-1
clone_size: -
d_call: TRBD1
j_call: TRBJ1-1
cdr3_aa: CASSPSDRGWYTEAFF
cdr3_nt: TGTGCCAGCAGCCCATCGGACAGGGGTTGGTACACTGAAGCTTTCTTT

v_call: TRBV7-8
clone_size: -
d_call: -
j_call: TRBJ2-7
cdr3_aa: CASSSRKAPGEQYF
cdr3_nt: TGTGCCAGCAGCTCCCGGAAGGCTCCGGGAGAGCAGTACTTC

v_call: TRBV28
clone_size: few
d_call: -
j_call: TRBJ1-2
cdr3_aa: CASSPPGGGYTF
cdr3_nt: TGTGCCAGCAGTCCCCCCGGGGGCGGCTACACCTTC

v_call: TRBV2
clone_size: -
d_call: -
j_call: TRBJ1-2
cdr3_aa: CASMYSMGYTF
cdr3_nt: TGTGCCAGCATGTACAGCATGGGCTACACCTTC

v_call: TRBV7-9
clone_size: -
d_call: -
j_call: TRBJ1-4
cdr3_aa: CASNDNNEKLFF
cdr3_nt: TGTGCCAGCAACGACAATAATGAAAAACTGTTTTTT

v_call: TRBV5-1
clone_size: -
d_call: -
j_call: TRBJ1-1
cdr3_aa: CASSLVATEAFF
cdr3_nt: TGCGCCAGCAGCTTGGTGGCCACTGAAGCTTTCTTT

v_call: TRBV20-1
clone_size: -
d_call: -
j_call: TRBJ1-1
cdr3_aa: CSARLGGDTEAFF
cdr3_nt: TGCAGTGCTAGATTGGGAGGTGACACTGAAGCTTTCTTT

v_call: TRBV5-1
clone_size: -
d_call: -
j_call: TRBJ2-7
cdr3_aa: CASSLAGRGEQYF
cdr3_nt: TGCGCCAGCAGCTTGGCAGGGCGCGGCGAGCAGTACTTC

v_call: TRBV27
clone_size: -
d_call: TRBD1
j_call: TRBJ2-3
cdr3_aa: CASSMEVSGTATDTQYF
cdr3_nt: TGTGCCAGCAGTATGGAGGTCTCCGGGACAGCCACAGATACGCAGTATTTT

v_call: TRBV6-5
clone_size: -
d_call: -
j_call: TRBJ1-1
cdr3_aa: CASRPQRANTEAFF
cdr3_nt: TGTGCCAGCAGACCCCAGAGGGCGAACACTGAAGCTTTCTTT

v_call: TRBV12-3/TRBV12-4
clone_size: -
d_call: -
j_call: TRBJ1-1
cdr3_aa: CASSGTRWAPEAFF
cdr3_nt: TGTGCCAGCAGTGGGACAAGATGGGCCCCTGAAGCTTTCTTT

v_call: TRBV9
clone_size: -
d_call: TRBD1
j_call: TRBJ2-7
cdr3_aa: CASSATSGGADEQYF
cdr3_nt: TGTGCCAGCAGCGCGACCTCAGGGGGCGCGGACGAGCAGTACTTC

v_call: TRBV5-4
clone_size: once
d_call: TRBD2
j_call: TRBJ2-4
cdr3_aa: CATSLVGGSNIQYF
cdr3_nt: TGTGCCACCAGCTTGGTGGGGGGGTCAAACATTCAGTACTTC

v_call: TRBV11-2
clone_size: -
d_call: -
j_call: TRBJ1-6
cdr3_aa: CASSQQVGNSPLHF
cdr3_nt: TGTGCCAGCAGCCAACAGGTGGGGAATTCACCCCTCCACTTT

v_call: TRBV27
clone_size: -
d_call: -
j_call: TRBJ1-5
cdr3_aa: CASGITGTGNQPQHF
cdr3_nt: TGTGCCAGCGGGATAACAGGTACTGGCAATCAGCCCCAGCATTTT

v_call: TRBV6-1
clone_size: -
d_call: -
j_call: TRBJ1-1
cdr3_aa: CASAVKQIMNTEAFF
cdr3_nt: TGTGCCAGCGCGGTGAAACAGATCATGAACACTGAAGCTTTCTTT

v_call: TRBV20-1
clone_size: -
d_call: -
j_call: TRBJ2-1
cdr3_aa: CSARYGRVSNEQFF
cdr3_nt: TGCAGTGCTAGGTACGGGAGAGTGTCCAATGAGCAGTTCTTC

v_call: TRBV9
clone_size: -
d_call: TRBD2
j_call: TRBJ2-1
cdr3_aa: CASSVAAGVYNEQFF
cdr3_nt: TGTGCCAGCAGCGTAGCAGCGGGAGTGTACAATGAGCAGTTCTTC

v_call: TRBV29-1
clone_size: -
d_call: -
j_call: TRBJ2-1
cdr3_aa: CSVEMGLHNEQFF
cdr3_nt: TGCAGCGTTGAGATGGGACTGCACAATGAGCAGTTCTTC

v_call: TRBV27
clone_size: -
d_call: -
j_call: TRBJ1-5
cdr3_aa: CASSPSAGRQPQHF
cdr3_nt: TGTGCCAGCAGTCCCTCGGCGGGACGTCAGCCCCAGCATTTT

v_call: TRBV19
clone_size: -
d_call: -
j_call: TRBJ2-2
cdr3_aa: CASRWGAQTGELFF
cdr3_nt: TGTGCCAGTAGGTGGGGGGCGCAGACCGGGGAGCTGTTTTTT

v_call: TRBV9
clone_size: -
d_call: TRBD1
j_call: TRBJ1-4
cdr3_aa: CASTPGGQGGRKLFF
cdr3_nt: TGTGCCAGCACCCCTGGGGGACAGGGTGGGAGAAAACTGTTTTTT

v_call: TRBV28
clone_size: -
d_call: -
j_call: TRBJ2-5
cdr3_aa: CASSSPTYYSGETQYF
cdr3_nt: TGTGCCAGCAGTTCCCCGACCTACTACAGTGGGGAGACCCAGTACTTC

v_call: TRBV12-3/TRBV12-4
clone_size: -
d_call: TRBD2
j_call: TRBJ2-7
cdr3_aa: CASRFGTSPVEQYF
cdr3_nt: TGTGCCAGCAGATTCGGGACTAGCCCCGTCGAGCAGTACTTC

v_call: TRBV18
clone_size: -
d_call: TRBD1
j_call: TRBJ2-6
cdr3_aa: CASSTGGGSGANVLTF
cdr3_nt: TGTGCCAGCTCAACAGGGGGTGGCTCTGGGGCCAACGTCCTGACTTTC

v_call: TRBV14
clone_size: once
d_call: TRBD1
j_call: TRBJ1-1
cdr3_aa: CASSRDSPTEAFF
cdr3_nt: TGTGCCAGCAGCCGGGACAGCCCCACTGAAGCTTTCTTT

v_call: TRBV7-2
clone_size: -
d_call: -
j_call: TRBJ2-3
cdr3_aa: CASSSSAVNTQYF
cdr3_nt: TGTGCCAGCAGCTCCAGCGCCGTAAATACGCAGTATTTT

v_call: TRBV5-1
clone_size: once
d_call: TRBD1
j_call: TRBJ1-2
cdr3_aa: CASSLRQGNGYTF
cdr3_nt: TGCGCCAGCAGCTTGCGACAGGGTAATGGCTACACCTTC

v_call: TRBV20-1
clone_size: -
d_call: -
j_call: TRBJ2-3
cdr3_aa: CSASLGTSTDTQYF
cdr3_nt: TGCAGTGCTAGTCTGGGAACTAGCACAGATACGCAGTATTTT

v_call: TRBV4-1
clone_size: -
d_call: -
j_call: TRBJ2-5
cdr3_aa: CASRGPGIETQYF
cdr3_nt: TGCGCCAGCAGGGGACCGGGAATCGAGACCCAGTACTTC

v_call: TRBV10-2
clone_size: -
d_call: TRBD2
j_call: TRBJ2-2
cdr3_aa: CASRGLAGASTGELFF
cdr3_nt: TGCGCCAGCAGGGGACTAGCGGGGGCCAGCACCGGGGAGCTGTTTTTT

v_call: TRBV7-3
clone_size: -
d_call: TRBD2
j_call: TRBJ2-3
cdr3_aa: CASSLASGGADTQYF
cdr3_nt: TGTGCCAGCAGCCTAGCTAGCGGGGGGGCTGATACGCAGTATTTT

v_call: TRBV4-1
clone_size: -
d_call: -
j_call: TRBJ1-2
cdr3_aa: CASSLRIEDGYTF
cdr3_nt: TGCGCCAGCAGCTTACGGATAGAGGACGGCTACACCTTC

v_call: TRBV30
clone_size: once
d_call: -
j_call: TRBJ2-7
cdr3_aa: CAWSVTGYEQYF
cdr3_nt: TGTGCCTGGAGTGTAACGGGCTACGAGCAGTACTTC

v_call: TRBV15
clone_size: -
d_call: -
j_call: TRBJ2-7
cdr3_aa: CATSRQGPTYEQYF
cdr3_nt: TGTGCCACCAGCAGGCAGGGCCCTACTTACGAGCAGTACTTC

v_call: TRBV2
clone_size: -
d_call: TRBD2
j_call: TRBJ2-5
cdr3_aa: CASRDFRTSSLYQETQYF
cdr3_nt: TGTGCCAGCAGGGATTTTCGGACTAGCAGCTTGTACCAAGAGACCCAGTACTTC

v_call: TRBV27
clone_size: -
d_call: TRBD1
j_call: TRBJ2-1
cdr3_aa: CASSIRDRSYNEQFF
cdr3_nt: TGTGCCAGCAGTATCCGGGACAGGTCATACAATGAGCAGTTCTTC

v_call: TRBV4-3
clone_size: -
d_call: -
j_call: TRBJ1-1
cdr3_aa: CASSQSRNTEAFF
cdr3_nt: TGCGCCAGCAGCCAGTCGAGGAACACTGAAGCTTTCTTT

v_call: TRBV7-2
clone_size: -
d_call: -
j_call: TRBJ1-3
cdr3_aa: CASSSYVRGLSGNTIYF
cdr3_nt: TGTGCCAGCAGCTCGTACGTACGGGGCCTCTCTGGAAACACCATATATTTT

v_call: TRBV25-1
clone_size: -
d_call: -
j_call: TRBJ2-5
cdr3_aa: CASSDRVNQETQYF
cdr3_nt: TGTGCCAGCAGTGACAGGGTAAATCAAGAGACCCAGTACTTC